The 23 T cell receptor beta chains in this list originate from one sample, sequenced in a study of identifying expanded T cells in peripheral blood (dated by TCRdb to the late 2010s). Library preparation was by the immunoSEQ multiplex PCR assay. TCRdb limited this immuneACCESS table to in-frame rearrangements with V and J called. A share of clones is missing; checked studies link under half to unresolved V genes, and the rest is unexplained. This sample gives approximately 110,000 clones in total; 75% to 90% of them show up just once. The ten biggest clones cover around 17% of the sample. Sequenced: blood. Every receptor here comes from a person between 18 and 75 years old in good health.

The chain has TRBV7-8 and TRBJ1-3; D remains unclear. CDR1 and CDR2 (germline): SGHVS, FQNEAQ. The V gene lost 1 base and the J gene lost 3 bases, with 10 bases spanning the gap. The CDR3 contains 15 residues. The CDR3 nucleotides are TGTGCCAGCAGCTTAGGGGGATTCTTTGGAAACACCATATATTTT. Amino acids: CASSLGGFFGNTIYF.

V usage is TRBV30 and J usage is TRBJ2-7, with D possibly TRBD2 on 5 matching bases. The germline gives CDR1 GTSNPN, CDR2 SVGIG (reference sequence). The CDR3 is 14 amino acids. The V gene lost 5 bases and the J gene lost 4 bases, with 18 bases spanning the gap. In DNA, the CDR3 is TGTGCCTGGCAACAGCCGGGATCTAAGTACGAGCAGTACTTC. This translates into CAWQQPGSKYEQYF.

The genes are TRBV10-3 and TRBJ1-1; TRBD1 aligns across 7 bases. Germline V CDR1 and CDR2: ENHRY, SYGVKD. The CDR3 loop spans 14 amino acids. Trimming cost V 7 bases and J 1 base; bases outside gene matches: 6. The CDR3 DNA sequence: TGTGCCATCACCAAAAACAGGGGGAACACTGAAGCTTTCTTT. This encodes CAITKNRGNTEAFF.

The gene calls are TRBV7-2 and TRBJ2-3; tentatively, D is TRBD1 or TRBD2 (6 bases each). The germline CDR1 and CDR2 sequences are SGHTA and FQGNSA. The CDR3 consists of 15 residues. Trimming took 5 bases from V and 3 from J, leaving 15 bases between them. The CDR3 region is CASSPHGGTTDTQYF. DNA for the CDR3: TGTGCCAGCAGCCCACATGGGGGGACAACAGATACGCAGTATTTT.

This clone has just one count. The CDR3 region is CASRPGQGMAEAFF. CDR3 DNA: TGTGCCAGCAGGCCCGGACAGGGGATGGCTGAAGCTTTCTTT. The J gene is TRBJ1-1, the V gene TRBV6-5, with 9 bases identical to TRBD1. The CDR3 is 14 amino acids. Germline V gives CDR1 MNHEY, CDR2 SVGAGI. V lost 6 bases and J lost 6; bases outside the gene matches: 8.

CDR3 sequence reads: CASSQGRGLNSGANVLTF. CDR3 sequence (DNA): TGTGCCAGCAGCCAAGGTCGGGGTCTAAACTCTGGGGCCAACGTCCTGACTTTC. The V gene is TRBV14, the J gene TRBJ2-6, with D perhaps TRBD2 (5 bases). This CDR3 has 18 residues. The V gene's germline CDR1 is SGHDN and CDR2 FVKESK. V was trimmed by 1 base and J by 0 bases, leaving 13 bases between them.

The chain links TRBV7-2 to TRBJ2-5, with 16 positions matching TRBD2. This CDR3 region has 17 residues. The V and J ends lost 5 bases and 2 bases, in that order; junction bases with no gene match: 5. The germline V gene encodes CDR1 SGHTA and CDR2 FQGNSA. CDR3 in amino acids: CASSPPGLAGGQETQYF. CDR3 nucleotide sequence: TGTGCCAGCAGCCCTCCGGGACTAGCGGGGGGGCAAGAGACCCAGTACTTC.

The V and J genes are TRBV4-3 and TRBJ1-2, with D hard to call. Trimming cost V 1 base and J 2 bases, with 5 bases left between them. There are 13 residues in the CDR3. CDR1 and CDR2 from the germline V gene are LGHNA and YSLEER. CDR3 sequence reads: CASSQAANYGYTF. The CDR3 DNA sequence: TGCGCCAGCAGCCAAGCTGCAAACTATGGCTACACCTTC.

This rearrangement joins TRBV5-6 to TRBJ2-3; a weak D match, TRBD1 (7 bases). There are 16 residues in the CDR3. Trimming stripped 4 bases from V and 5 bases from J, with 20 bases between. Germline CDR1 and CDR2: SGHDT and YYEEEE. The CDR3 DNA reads TGTGCCAGCAGCCCCCGGGGGCACAGGGGTGGAGATACGCAGTATTTT. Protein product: CASSPRGHRGGDTQYF. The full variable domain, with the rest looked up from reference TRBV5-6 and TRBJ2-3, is DAGVTQSPTHLIKTRGQQVTLRCSPKSGHDTVSWYQQALGQGPQFIFQYYEEEERQRGNFPDRFSGHQFPNYSSELNVNALLLGDSALYLCASSPRGHRGGDTQYFGPGTRLTVL.

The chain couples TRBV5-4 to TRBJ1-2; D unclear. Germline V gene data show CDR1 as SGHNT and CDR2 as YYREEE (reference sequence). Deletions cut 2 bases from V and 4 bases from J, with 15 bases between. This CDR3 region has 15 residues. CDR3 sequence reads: CASSFTVGSSYGYTF. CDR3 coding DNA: TGTGCCAGCAGCTTCACCGTTGGGTCCTCCTATGGCTACACCTTC.

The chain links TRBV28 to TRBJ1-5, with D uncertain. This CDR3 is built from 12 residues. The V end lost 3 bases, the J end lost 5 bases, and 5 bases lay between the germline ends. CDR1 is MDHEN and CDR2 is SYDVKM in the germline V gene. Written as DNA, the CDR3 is TGTGCCAGCAGTTTGTTTCATCAGCCCCAGCATTTT. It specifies CASSLFHQPQHF. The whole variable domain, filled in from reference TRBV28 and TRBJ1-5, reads DVKVTQSSRYLVKRTGEKVFLECVQDMDHENMFWYRQDPGLGLRLIYFSYDVKMKEKGDIPEGYSVSREKKERFSLILESASTNQTSMYLCASSLFHQPQHFGDGTRLSIL.

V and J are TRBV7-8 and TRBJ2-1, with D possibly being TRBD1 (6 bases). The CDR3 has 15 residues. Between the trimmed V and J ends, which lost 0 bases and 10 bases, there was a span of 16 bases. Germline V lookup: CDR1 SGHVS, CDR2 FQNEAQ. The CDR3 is CASSLAGASETEQFF. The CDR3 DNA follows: TGTGCCAGCAGCTTAGCGGGGGCCTCGGAAACAGAGCAGTTCTTC. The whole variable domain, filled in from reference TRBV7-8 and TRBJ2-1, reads GAGVSQSPRYKVAKRGQDVALRCDPISGHVSLFWYQQALGQGPEFLTYFQNEAQLDKSGLPSDRFFAERPEGSVSTLKIQRTQQEDSAVYLCASSLAGASETEQFFGPGTRLTVL.

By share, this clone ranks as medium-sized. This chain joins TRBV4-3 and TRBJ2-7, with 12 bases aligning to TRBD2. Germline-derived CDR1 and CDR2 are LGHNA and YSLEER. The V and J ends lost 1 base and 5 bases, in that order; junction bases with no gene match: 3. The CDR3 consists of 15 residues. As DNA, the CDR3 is TGCGCCAGCAGCCAAGGGACTAGCGGGGTGGACGAGCAGTACTTC. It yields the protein CASSQGTSGVDEQYF.

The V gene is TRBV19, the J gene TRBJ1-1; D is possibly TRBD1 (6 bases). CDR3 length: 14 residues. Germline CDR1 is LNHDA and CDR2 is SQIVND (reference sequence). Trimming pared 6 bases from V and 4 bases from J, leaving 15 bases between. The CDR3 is CASRARGAGTEAFF. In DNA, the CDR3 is TGTGCCAGTAGGGCCCGGGGGGCGGGCACTGAAGCTTTCTTT.

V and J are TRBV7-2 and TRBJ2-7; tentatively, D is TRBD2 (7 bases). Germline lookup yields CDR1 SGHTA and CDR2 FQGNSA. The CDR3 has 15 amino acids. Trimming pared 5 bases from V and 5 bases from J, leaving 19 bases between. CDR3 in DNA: TGTGCCAGCAGCCTCTGGACGGCGGGGGCCGACGAGCAGTACTTC. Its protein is CASSLWTAGADEQYF.

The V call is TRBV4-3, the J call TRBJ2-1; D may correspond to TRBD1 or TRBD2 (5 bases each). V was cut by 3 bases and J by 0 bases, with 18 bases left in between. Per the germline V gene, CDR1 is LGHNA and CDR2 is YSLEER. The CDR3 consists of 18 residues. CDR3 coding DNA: TGCGCCAGCAGCCAGGGGACCCAAGGAACCAGCTCCTACAATGAGCAGTTCTTC. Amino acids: CASSQGTQGTSSYNEQFF.

The CDR3 loop is CASSMVSEETQYF. The CDR3, as DNA: TGTGCCAGTAGTATGGTTAGTGAGGAGACCCAGTACTTC. This sequence joins TRBV19 and TRBJ2-5; D gene uncertain. This CDR3 has 13 amino acids. V shed 3 bases and J shed 5 bases, with 10 bases lying between them. Per germline, CDR1 LNHDA and CDR2 SQIVND (reference sequence). The entire variable domain, with the rest obtained from reference TRBV19 and TRBJ2-5, is as follows: DGGITQSPKYLFRKEGQNVTLSCEQNLNHDAMYWYRQDPGQGLRLIYYSQIVNDFQKGDIAEGYSVSREKKESFPLTVTSAQKNPTAFYLCASSMVSEETQYFGPGTRLLVL.

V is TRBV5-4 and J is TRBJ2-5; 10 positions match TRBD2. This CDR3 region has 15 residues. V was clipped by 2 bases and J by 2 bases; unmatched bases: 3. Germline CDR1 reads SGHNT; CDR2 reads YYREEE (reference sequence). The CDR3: CASSLGLAVQETQYF. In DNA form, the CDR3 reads TGTGCCAGCAGCTTAGGACTAGCGGTTCAAGAGACCCAGTACTTC.

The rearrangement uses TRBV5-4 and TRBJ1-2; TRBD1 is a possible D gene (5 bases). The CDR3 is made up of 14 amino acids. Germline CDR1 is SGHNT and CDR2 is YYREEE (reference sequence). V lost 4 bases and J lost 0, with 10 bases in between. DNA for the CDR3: TGTGCCAGCAGCACCTCGACAGCTAACTATGGCTACACCTTC. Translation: CASSTSTANYGYTF.

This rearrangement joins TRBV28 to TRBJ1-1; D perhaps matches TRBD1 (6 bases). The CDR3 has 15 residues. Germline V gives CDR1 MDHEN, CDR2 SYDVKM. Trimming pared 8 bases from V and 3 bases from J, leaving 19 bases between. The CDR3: CASEDGKDSHTEAFF. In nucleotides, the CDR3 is TGTGCCAGCGAGGACGGAAAGGACAGCCACACTGAAGCTTTCTTT.

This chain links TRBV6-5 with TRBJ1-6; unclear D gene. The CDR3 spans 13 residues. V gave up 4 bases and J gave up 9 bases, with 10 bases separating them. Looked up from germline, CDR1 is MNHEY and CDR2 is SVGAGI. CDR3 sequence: CASSSSSISPLHF. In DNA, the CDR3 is TGTGCCAGCAGTTCCTCCAGTATTTCACCCCTCCACTTT.

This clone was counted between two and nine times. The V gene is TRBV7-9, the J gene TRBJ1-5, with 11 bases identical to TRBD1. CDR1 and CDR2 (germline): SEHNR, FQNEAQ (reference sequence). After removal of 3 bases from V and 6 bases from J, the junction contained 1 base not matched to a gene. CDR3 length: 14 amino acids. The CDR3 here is CASSLGQGGQPQHF. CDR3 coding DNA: TGTGCCAGCAGCTTGGGACAGGGGGGTCAGCCCCAGCATTTT.

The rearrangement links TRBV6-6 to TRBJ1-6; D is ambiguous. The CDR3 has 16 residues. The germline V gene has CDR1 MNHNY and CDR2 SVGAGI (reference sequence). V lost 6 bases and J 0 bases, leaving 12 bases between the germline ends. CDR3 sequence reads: CASRAPRNSYNSPLHF. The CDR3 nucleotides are TGTGCCAGCAGGGCCCCGAGGAACTCCTATAATTCACCCCTCCACTTT.